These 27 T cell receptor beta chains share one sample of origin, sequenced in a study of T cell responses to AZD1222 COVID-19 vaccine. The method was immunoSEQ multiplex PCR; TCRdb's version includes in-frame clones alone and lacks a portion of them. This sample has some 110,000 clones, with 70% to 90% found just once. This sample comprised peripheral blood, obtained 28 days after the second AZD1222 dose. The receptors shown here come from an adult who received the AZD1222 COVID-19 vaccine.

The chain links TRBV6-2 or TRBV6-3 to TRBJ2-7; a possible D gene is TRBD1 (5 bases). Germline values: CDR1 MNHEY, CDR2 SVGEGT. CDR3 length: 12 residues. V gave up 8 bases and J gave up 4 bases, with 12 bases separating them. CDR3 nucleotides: TGTGCCAGCCGCCTCACAGGTTACGAGCAGTACTTC. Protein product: CASRLTGYEQYF.

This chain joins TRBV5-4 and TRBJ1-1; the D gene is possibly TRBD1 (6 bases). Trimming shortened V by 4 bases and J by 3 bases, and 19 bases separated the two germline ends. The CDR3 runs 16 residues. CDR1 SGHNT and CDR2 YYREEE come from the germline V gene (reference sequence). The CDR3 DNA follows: TGTGCCAGCAGCGTCGCTACAGGGATTGGTTACACTGAAGCTTTCTTT. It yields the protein CASSVATGIGYTEAFF.

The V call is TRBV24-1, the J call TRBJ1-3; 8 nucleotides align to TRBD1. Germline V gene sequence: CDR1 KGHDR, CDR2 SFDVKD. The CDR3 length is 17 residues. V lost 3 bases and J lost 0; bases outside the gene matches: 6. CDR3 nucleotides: TGTGCCACCAGTGATCACAGACAGGGGATCTCTGGAAACACCATATATTTT. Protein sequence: CATSDHRQGISGNTIYF.

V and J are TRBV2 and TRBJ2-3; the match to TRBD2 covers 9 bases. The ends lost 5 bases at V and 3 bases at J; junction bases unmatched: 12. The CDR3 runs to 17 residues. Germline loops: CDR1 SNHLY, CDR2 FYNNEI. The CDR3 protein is CASSPKTSGRGTDTQYF. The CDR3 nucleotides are TGTGCCAGCAGTCCTAAGACTAGCGGCCGTGGGACAGATACGCAGTATTTT. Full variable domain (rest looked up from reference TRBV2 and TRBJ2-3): EPEVTQTPSHQVTQMGQEVILRCVPISNHLYFYWYRQILGQKVEFLVSFYNNEISEKSEIFDDQFSVERPDGSNFTLKIRSTKLEDSAMYFCASSPKTSGRGTDTQYFGPGTRLTVL.

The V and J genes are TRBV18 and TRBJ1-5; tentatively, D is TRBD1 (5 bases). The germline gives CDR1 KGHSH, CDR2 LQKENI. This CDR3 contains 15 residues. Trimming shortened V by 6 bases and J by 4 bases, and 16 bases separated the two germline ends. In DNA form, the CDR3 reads TGTGCCAGCTCCCGACCGGGACGGCATAATCAGCCCCAGCATTTT. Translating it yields CASSRPGRHNQPQHF.

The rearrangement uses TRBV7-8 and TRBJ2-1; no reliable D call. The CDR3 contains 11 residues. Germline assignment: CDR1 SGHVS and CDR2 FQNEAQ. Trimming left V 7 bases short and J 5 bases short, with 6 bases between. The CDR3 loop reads CASTLNNEQFF. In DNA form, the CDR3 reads TGTGCCAGCACCTTGAACAATGAGCAGTTCTTC.

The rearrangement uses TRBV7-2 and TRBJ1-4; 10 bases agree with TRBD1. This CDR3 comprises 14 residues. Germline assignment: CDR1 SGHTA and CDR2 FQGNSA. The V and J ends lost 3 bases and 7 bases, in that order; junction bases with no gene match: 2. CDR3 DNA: TGTGCCAGCAGCTTGACAGGGGGCGGTGAAAAACTGTTTTTT. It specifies CASSLTGGGEKLFF.

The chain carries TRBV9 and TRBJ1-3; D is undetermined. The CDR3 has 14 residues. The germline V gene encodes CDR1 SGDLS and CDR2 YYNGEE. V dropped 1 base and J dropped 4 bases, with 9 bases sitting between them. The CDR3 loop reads CASSVWSSGNTIYF. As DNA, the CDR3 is TGTGCCAGCAGCGTATGGTCTTCCGGAAACACCATATATTTT. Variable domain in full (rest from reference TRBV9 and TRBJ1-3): DSGVTQTPKHLITATGQRVTLRCSPRSGDLSVYWYQQSLDQGLQFLIQYYNGEERAKGNILERFSAQQFPDLHSELNLSSLELGDSALYFCASSVWSSGNTIYFGEGSWLTVV.

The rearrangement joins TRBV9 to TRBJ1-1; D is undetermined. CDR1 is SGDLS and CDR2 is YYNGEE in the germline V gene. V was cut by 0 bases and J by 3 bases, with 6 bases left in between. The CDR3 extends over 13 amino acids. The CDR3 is CASSVVPDTEAFF. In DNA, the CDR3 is TGTGCCAGCAGCGTAGTCCCTGACACTGAAGCTTTCTTT.

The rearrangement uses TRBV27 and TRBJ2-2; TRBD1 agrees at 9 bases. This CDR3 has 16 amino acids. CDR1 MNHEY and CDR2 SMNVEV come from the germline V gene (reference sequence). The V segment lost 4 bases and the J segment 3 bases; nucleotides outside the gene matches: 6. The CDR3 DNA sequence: TGTGCCAGCAGTTCTACAGGGGGCTGGTACACCGGGGAGCTGTTTTTT. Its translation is CASSSTGGWYTGELFF.

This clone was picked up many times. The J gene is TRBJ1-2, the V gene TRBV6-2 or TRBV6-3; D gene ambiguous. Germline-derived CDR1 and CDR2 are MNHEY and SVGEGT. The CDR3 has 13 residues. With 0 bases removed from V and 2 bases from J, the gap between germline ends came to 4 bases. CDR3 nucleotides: TGTGCCAGCAGTTACTCCGACAACTATGGCTACACCTTC. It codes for CASSYSDNYGYTF.

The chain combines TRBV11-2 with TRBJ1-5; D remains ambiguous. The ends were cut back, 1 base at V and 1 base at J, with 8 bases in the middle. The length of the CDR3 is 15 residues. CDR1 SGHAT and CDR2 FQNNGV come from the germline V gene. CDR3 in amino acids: CASSLGQSSNQPQHF. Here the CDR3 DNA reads TGTGCCAGCAGCTTAGGTCAGTCCAGCAATCAGCCCCAGCATTTT.

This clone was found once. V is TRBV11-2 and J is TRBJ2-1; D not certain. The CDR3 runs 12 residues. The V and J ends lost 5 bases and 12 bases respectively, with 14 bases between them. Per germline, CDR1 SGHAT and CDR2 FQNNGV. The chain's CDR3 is CASSGIEIGQFF. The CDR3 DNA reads TGTGCCAGCAGCGGCATCGAGATTGGGCAGTTCTTC. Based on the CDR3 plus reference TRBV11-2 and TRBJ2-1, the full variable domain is EAGVAQSPRYKIIEKRQSVAFWCNPISGHATLYWYQQILGQGPKLLIQFQNNGVVDDSQLPKDRFSAERLKGVDSTLKIQPAKLEDSAVYLCASSGIEIGQFFGPGTRLTVL.

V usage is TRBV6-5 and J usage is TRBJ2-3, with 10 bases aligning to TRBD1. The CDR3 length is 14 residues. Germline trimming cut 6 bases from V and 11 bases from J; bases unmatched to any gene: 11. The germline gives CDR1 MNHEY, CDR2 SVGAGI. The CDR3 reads CASSFTFGTGEQYF. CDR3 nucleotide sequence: TGTGCCAGCAGCTTTACCTTCGGGACAGGGGAGCAGTATTTT.

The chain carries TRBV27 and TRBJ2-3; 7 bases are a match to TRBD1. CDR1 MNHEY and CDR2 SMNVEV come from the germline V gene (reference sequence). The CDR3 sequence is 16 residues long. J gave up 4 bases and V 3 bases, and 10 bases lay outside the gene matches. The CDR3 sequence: CASSFAGGVKSDTQYF. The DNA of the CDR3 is TGTGCCAGCAGTTTCGCAGGGGGAGTTAAATCAGATACGCAGTATTTT.

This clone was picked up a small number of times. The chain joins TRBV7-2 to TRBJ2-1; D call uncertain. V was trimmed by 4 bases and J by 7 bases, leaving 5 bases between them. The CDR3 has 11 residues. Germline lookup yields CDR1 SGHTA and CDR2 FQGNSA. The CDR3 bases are TGTGCCAGCAGCTATCTTAATGAGCAGTTCTTC. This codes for CASSYLNEQFF.

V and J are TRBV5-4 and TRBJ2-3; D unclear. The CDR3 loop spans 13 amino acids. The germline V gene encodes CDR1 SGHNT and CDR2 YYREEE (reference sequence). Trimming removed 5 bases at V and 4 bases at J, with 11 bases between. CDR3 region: CASRTSGADTQYF. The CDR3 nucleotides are TGTGCCAGCAGAACGTCGGGCGCAGATACGCAGTATTTT.

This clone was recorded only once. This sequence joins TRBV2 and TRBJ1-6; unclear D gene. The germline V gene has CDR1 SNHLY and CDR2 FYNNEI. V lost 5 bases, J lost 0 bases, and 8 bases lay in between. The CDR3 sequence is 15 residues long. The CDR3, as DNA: TGTGCCAGCAGTCCAAGTAGCTCCTATAATTCACCCCTCCACTTT. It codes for CASSPSSSYNSPLHF.

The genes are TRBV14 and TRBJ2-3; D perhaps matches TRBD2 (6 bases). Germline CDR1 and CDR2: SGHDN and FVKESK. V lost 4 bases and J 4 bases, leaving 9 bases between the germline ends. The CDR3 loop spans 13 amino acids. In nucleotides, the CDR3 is TGTGCCAGCAGCCCCACGGGGGCAGATACGCAGTATTTT. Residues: CASSPTGADTQYF.

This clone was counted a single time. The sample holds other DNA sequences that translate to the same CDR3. The CDR3 loop is CASSETVNTEAFF. Written as DNA, the CDR3 is TGTGCCAGCAGTGAGACAGTCAACACTGAAGCTTTCTTT. The chain has TRBV6-2 or TRBV6-3 and TRBJ1-1; possibly TRBD1 for D (5 bases). Trimming took off 5 bases at V and 2 bases at J, with 9 bases between the two ends. The CDR3 is 13 amino acids. CDR1 is MNHEY and CDR2 is SVGEGT in the germline V gene.

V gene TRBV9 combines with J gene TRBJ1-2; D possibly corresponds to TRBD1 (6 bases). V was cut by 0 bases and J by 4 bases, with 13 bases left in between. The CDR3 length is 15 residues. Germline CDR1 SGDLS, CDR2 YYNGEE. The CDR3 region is CASSVATGQFYGYTF. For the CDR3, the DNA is TGTGCCAGCAGCGTAGCCACCGGACAGTTCTATGGCTACACCTTC. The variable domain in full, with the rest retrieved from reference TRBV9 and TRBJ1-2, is DSGVTQTPKHLITATGQRVTLRCSPRSGDLSVYWYQQSLDQGLQFLIQYYNGEERAKGNILERFSAQQFPDLHSELNLSSLELGDSALYFCASSVATGQFYGYTFGSGTRLTVV.

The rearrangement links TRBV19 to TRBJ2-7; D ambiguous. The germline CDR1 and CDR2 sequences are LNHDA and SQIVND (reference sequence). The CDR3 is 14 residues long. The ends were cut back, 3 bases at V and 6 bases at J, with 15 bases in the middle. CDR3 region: CASSIAQRVGEQYF. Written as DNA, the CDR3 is TGTGCCAGTAGTATTGCCCAGAGAGTGGGCGAGCAGTACTTC. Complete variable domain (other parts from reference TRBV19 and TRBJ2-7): DGGITQSPKYLFRKEGQNVTLSCEQNLNHDAMYWYRQDPGQGLRLIYYSQIVNDFQKGDIAEGYSVSREKKESFPLTVTSAQKNPTAFYLCASSIAQRVGEQYFGPGTRLTVT.

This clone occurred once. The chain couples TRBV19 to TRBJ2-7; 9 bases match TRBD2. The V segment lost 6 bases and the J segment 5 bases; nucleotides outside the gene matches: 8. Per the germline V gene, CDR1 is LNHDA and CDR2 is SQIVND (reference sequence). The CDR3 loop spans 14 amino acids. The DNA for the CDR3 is TGTGCCAGTAGAGCGGGGGGCCAGTCAAACGAGCAGTACTTC. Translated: CASRAGGQSNEQYF.

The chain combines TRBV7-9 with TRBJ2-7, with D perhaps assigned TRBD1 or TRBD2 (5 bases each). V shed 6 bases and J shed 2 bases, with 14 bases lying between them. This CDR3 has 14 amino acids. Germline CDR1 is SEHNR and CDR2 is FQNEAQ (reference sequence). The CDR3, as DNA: TGTGCCAGCAGTCCCGTTGTGGGACCCTACGAGCAGTACTTC. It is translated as CASSPVVGPYEQYF.

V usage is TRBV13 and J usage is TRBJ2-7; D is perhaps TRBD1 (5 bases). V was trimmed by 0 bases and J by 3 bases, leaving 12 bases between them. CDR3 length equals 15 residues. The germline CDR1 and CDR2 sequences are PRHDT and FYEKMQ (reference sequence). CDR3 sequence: CASSLGPQDIYEQYF. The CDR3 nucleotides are TGTGCCAGCAGCTTAGGCCCACAGGATATCTACGAGCAGTACTTC.

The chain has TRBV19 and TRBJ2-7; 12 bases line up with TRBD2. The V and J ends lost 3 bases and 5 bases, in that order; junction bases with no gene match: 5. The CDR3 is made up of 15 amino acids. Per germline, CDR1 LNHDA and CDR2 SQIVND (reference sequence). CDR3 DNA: TGTGCCAGTAGTATCCCCGGACTAGCGGGAAACGAGCAGTACTTC. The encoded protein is CASSIPGLAGNEQYF.

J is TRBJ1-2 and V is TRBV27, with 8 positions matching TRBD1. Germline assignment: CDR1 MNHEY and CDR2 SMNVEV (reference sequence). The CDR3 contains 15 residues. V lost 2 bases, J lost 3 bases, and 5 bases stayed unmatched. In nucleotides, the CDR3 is TGTGCCAGCAGTTTAAGTCAGGGGGCGTACTATGGCTACACCTTC. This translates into CASSLSQGAYYGYTF.